This entry is about one TCR beta chain. This record belongs to a study of blood T cell repertoires in COVID-19. Study-wide background: Donors in the United States, Italy and Spain gave samples during acute or convalescent COVID-19.

In the study's own analysis: For nucleated cells, counts were estimated from reference gene primer amplification. Some clones are missing from TCRdb's copy, which holds only in-frame ones; the method was immunoSEQ multiplex PCR. V and J calls and clone size follow that table, whereas D and trimming were derived from the DNA. The table includes fewer than 300,000 clones, nearly 85% detected once. V was clipped by 2 bases and J by 0 bases, with 12 bases between them. CDR1 is SGHVS and CDR2 is FNYEAQ in the germline V gene. The CDR3 totals 16 residues. The chain recombines TRBV7-6 with TRBJ2-3; tentative D call: TRBD2 (6 bases). This clonotype was obtained from a human donor in a cohort sampled during active COVID-19. Sample: peripheral blood. The CDR3 region has the DNA TGTGCCAGCAGCTTACTCTCGGGGGAGAGCACAGATACGCAGTATTTT. This gives the protein CASSLLSGESTDTQYF.